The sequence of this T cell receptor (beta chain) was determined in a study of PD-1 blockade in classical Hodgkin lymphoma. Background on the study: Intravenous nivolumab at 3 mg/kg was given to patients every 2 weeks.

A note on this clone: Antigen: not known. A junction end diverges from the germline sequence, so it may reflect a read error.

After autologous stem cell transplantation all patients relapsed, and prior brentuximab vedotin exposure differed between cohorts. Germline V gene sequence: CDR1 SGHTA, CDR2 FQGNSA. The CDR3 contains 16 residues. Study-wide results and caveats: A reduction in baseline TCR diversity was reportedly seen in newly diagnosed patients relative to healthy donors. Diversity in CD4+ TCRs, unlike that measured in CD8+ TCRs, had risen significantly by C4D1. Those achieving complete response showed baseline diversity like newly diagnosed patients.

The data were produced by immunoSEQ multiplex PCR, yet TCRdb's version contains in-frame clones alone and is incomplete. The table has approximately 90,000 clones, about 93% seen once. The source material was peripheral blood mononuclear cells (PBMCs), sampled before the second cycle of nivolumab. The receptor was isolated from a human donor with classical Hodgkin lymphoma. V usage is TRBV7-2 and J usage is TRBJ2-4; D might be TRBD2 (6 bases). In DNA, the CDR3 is TGTGCCAGCAGCATAGCGGACGGGCTAGCCAAAAACATTCAGTACTTC. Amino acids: CASSIADGLAKNIQYF.